The clone carrying this T cell receptor beta chain was picked up many times. Its target is not known. iRepertoire HTBI primers and Arm-PCR of CDR3 regions built TCR beta libraries. TCRdb re-derived calls from the multiplex PCR reads in MiXCR, one entry per CDR3 protein. The sample has roughly 400,000 distinct CDR3 sequences, 21% seen once. The V and J ends lost 0 bases and 2 bases, in that order; junction bases with no gene match: 8. The germline V gene encodes CDR1 MNHNS and CDR2 SASEGT. This CDR3 is 17 amino acids long. Time point in this sample: persistent/refractory GD, antithyroid drugs over 5 years with positive TRAb. After RNA was extracted from PBMCs, the TCR library was made from it. The peripheral blood volume drawn was about 9 milliliters, and it was collected into EDTA tubes. This specimen belongs to a study of regulatory T cells in long-lasting Graves disease. Study information: Persistent Graves' disease denoted over 5 years of antithyroid drugs plus positive TSH receptor antibodies. Regarding the study as a whole: Persistent disease samples used TRBV28, TRBJ1-2 and TRBJ2-5 preferentially.

Sequences were derived from peripheral blood mononuclear cells (PBMCs), sampled when the disease was refractory, from a patient treated with antithyroid drugs. The J gene is TRBJ2-5, the V gene TRBV6-1; 8 bases are a match to TRBD1. This clonotype originated in a female donor with Graves disease. The CDR3 sequence: CASSEAQTGAEQETQYF. The CDR3 region has the DNA TGTGCCAGCAGTGAAGCGCAGACAGGGGCAGAGCAAGAGACCCAGTACTTC.